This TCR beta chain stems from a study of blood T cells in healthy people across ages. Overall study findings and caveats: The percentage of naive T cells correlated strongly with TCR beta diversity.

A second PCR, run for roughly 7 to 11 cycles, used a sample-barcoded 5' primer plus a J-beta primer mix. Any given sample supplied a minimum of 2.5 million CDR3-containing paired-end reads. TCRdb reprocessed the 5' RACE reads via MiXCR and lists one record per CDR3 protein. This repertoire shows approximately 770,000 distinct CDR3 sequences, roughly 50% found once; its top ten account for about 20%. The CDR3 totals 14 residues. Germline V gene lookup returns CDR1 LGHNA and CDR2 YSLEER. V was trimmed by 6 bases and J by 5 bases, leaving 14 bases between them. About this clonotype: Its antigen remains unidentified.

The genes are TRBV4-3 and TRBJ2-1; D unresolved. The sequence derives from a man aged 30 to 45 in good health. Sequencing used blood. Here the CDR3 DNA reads TGCGCCAGCAGGGAAGGTATTGGGGACAATGAGCAGTTCTTC. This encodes CASREGIGDNEQFF.